Sequencing of this TCR beta chain was carried out in a study of shared clonotypes between healthy human individuals. Across the whole study: With ages of 18 to 49, the donors were a couple of women and three men.

Germline assignment: CDR1 GTSNPN and CDR2 SVGIG (reference sequence). This CDR3 is built from 11 residues. Trimming removed 2 bases at V and 7 bases at J, with 8 bases between. Study-level points and caveats: Some naive CD4 clonotypes, 4% to 6%, turned up in common across a handful of donors.

Sequencing was performed with immunoSEQ multiplex PCR; in TCRdb, only in-frame clones are kept and a portion is missing. The sample lists about 380,000 clones; 90% to 97% were seen once. This clone was detected only once. Its cognate antigen is unknown. The chain links TRBV30 to TRBJ1-2, with D possibly being TRBD1 (5 bases). Sequenced input: memory CD8+ T cells sorted from blood. Subset denoted: CD45RO+ cells pooled with CCR7-negative TemRA cells. This TCR came from a man aged 25 to 40 in good health. The CDR3 DNA sequence: TGTGCCTGGAGTCCACAGGCTGGCTACACCTTC. Translation gives CAWSPQAGYTF.